This record covers a single TCR beta chain. No antigen is known for it. Clones were read by immunoSEQ multiplex PCR, and TCRdb kept only the in-frame ones, dropping some. This table holds 330,000 or so clones, 86% found once. These data belong to a study of cytomegalovirus exposure and HLA in healthy donors. In the study overall: The 120 or so validation repertoires and the approximately 690 first-cohort repertoires shared a platform, a later analysis reported.

CDR1 and CDR2 (germline): SEHNR, FQNEAQ (reference sequence). V lost 1 base and J lost 2, with 8 bases in between. The CDR3 consists of 14 residues. Regarding the study as a whole: There were a few CMV-associated chains whose specificity for CMV antigens was confirmed in vitro. The authors listed approximately 150 TCR beta chains as cytomegalovirus-associated.

This TCR was sampled from a woman aged 18 to 35 in good health and CMV-seronegative. The material sequenced was PBMCs. This rearrangement joins TRBV7-9 to TRBJ1-2, with a possible D match to TRBD1 (6 bases). The CDR3 region is CASSLGTANYGYTF. DNA for the CDR3: TGTGCCAGCAGCTTAGGGACAGCAAACTATGGCTACACCTTC.